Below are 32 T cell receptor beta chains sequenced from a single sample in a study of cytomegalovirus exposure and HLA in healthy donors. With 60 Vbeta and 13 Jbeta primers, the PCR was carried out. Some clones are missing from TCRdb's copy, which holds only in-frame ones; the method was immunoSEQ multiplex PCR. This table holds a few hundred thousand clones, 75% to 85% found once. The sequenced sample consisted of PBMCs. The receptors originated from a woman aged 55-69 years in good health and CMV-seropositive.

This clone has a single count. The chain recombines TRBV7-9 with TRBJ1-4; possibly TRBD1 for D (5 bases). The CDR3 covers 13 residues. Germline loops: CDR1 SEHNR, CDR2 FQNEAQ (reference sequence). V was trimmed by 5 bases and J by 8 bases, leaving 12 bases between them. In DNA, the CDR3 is TGTGCCAGCAGCCGCGGGGGGGGAGAAAAACTGTTTTTT. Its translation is CASSRGGGEKLFF.

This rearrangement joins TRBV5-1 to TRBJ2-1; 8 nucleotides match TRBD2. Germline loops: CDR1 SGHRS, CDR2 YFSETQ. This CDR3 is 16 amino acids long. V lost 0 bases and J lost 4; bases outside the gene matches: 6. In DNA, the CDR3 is TGCGCCAGCAGCTTGGCCACTAGCGGATTATACAATGAGCAGTTCTTC. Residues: CASSLATSGLYNEQFF.

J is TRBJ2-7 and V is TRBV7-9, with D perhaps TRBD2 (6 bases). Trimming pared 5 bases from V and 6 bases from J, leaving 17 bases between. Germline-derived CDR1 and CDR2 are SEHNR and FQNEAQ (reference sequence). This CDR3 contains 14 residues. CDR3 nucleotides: TGTGCCAGCAGCCCGACAAGCGGGTCGCTCGAGCAGTACTTC. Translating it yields CASSPTSGSLEQYF.

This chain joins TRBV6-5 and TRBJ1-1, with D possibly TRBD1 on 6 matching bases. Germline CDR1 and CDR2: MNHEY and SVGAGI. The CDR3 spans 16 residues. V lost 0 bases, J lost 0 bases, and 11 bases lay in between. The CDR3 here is CASSYSEGHLNTEAFF. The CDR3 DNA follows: TGTGCCAGCAGTTACTCCGAGGGACACTTGAACACTGAAGCTTTCTTT.

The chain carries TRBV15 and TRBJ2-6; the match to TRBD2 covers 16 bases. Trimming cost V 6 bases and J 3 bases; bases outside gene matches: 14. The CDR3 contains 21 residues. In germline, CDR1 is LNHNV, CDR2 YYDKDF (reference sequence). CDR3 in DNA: TGTGCCACCAGTAATACTTATGGGACTAGCGGGAGGGCCGGTGGGGCCAACGTCCTGACTTTC. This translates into CATSNTYGTSGRAGGANVLTF.

CDR3 nucleotide sequence: TGTGCCAGCAGCTTAACGTTCTCAGAGACCCAGTACTTC. Amino acids: CASSLTFSETQYF. The chain carries TRBV7-3 and TRBJ2-5; D gene uncertain. There are 13 residues in the CDR3. Deletions cut 0 bases from V and 4 bases from J, with 6 bases between. Germline V lookup: CDR1 SGHTA, CDR2 FQGTGA.

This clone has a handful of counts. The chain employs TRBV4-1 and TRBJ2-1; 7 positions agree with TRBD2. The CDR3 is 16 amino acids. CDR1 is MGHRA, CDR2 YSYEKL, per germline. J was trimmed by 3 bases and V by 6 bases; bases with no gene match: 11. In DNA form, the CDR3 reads TGCGCCAGCAGGCCCCTAGGACTAGGACTCTACAATGAGCAGTTCTTC. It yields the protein CASRPLGLGLYNEQFF.

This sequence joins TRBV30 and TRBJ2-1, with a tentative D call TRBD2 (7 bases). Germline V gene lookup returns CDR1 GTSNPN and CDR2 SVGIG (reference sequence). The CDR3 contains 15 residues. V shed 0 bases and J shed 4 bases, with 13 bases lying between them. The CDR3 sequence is CAWSVGGGSYNEQFF. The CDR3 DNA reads TGTGCCTGGAGTGTAGGGGGGGGTTCATACAATGAGCAGTTCTTC.

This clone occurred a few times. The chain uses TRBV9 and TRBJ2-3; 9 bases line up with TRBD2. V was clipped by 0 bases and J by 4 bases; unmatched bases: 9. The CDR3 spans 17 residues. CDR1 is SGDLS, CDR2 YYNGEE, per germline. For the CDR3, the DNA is TGTGCCAGCAGCGTAGCGGGGGCGGGGGGGCCGGCAGATACGCAGTATTTT. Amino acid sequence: CASSVAGAGGPADTQYF.

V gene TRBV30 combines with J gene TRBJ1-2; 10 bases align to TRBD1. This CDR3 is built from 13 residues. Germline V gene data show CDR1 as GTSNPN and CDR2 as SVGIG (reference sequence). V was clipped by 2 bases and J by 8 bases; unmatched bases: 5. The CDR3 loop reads CAWSRGQGGGYTF. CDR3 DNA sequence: TGTGCCTGGAGTCGAGGACAGGGGGGAGGCTACACCTTC.

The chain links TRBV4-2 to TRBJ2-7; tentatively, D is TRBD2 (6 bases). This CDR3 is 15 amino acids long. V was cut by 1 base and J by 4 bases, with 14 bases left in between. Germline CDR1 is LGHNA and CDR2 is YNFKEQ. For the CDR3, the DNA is TGTGCCAGCAGCCAAGGGACGGGGAGGTCATACGAGCAGTACTTC. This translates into CASSQGTGRSYEQYF.

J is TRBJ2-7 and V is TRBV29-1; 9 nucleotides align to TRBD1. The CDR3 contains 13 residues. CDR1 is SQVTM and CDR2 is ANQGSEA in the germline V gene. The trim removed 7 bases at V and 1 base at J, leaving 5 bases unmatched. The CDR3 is CSARGQGSYEQYF. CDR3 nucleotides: TGCAGCGCCCGCGGACAGGGGTCCTACGAGCAGTACTTC.

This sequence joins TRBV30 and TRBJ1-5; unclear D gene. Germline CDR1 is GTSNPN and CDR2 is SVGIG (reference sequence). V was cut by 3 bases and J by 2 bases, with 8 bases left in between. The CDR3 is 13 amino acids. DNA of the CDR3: TGTGCCTGGAGCCCCGGGGGCAATCAGCCCCAGCATTTT. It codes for CAWSPGGNQPQHF.

CDR3 residues: CAWAKQGLETQYF. For the CDR3, the DNA is TGTGCCTGGGCAAAACAGGGATTGGAGACCCAGTACTTC. The chain recombines TRBV30 with TRBJ2-5, with D perhaps matching TRBD1 (6 bases). V was shortened by 5 bases and J by 5 bases, with 15 bases between the two germline ends. Germline assignment: CDR1 GTSNPN and CDR2 SVGIG (reference sequence). There are 13 residues in the CDR3. The whole variable domain, remainder taken from reference TRBV30 and TRBJ2-5, is SQTIHQWPATLVQPVGSPLSLECTVEGTSNPNLYWYRQAAGRGLQLLFYSVGIGQISSEVPQNLSASRPQDRQFILSSKKLLLSDSGFYLCAWAKQGLETQYFGPGTRLLVL.

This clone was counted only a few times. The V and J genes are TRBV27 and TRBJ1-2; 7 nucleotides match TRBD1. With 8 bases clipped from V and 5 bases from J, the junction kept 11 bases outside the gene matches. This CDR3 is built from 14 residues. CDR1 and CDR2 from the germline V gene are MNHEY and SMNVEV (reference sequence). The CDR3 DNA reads TGTGCCAGCGGTCGACAGGGAAGAGGGTATGGCTACACCTTC. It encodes CASGRQGRGYGYTF.

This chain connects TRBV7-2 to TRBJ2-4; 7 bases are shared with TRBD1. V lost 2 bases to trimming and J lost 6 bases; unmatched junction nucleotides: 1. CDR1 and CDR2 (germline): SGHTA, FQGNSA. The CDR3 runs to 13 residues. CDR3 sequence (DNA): TGTGCCAGCAGCTTAAACAGGGGAAACATTCAGTACTTC. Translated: CASSLNRGNIQYF.

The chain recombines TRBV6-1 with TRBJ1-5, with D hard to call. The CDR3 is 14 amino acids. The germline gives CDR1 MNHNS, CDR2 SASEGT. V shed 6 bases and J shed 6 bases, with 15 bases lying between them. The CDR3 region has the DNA TGTGCCAGCAGAGGCAGCGTCGGTGGTCAGCCCCAGCATTTT. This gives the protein CASRGSVGGQPQHF.

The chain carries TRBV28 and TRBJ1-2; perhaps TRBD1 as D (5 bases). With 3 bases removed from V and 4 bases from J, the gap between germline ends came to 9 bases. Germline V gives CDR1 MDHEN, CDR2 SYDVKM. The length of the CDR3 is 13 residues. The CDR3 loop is CASSFSGPYGYTF. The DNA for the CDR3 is TGTGCCAGCAGTTTTTCAGGGCCCTATGGCTACACCTTC.

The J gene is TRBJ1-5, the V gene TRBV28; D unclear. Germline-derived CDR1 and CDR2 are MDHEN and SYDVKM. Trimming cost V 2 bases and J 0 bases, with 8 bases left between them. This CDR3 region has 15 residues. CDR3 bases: TGTGCCAGCAGTTTACCCCCAAATAGCAATCAGCCCCAGCATTTT. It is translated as CASSLPPNSNQPQHF. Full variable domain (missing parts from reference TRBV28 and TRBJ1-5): DVKVTQSSRYLVKRTGEKVFLECVQDMDHENMFWYRQDPGLGLRLIYFSYDVKMKEKGDIPEGYSVSREKKERFSLILESASTNQTSMYLCASSLPPNSNQPQHFGDGTRLSIL.

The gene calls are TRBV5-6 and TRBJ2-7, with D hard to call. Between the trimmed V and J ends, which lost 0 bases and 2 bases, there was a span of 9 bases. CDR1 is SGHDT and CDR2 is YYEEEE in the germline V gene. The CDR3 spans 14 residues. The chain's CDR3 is CASSLGRPTYEQYF. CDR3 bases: TGTGCCAGCAGCTTGGGCAGGCCGACCTACGAGCAGTACTTC.

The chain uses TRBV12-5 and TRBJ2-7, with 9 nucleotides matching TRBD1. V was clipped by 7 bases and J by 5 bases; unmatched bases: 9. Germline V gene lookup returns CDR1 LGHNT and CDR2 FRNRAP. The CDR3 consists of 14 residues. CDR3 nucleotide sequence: TGTGCTAGTGCCATGGGACAGGGAGTTGACGAGCAGTACTTC. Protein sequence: CASAMGQGVDEQYF.

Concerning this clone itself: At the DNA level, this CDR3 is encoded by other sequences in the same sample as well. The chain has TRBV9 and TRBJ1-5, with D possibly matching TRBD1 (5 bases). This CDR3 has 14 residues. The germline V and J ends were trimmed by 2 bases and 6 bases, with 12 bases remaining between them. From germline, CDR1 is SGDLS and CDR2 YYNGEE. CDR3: CASSVGQGGQPQHF. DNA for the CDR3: TGTGCCAGCAGCGTTGGGCAGGGAGGTCAGCCCCAGCATTTT. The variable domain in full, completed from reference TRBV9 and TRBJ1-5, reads DSGVTQTPKHLITATGQRVTLRCSPRSGDLSVYWYQQSLDQGLQFLIQYYNGEERAKGNILERFSAQQFPDLHSELNLSSLELGDSALYFCASSVGQGGQPQHFGDGTRLSIL.

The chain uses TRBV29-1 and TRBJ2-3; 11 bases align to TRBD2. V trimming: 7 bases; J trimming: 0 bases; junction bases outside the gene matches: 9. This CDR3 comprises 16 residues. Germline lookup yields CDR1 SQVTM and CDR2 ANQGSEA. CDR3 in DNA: TGCAGCGCAGCAGGTAGCGGGAGGGCTAGCACAGATACGCAGTATTTT. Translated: CSAAGSGRASTDTQYF.

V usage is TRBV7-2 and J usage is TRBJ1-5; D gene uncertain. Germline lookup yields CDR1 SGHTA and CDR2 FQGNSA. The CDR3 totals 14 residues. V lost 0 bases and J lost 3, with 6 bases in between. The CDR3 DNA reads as TGTGCCAGCAGCTTAGCTGGCATCAATCAGCCCCAGCATTTT. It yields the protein CASSLAGINQPQHF.

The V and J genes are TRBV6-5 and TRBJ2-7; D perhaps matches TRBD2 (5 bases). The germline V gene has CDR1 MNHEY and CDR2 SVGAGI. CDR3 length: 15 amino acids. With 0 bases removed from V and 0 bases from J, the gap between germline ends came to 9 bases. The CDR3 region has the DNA TGTGCCAGCAGTTACTCACGCGGGCTCTCCTACGAGCAGTACTTC. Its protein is CASSYSRGLSYEQYF.

The CDR3 DNA sequence: TGTGCCACCGGTCCGGGGGGAGGCCGGGAGCTGTTTTTT. Its translation: CATGPGGGRELFF. The genes are TRBV11-2 and TRBJ2-2, with 7 positions matching TRBD2. Germline assignment: CDR1 SGHAT and CDR2 FQNNGV. CDR3 size: 13 residues. The V and J ends lost 10 bases and 9 bases, in that order; junction bases with no gene match: 11.

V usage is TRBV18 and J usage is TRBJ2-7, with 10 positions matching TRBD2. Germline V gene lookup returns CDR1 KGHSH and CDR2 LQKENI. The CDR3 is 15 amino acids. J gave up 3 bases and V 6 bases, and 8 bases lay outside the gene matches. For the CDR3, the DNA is TGTGCCAGCTCCCCTAGCGGGAGTGAGTTCTACGAGCAGTACTTC. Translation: CASSPSGSEFYEQYF.

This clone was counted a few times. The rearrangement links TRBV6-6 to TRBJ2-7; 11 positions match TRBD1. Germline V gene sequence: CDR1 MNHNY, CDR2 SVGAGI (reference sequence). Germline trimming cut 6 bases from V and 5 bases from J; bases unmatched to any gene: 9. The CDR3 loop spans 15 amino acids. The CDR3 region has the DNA TGTGCCAGCAGAATAACGGGACAGGGGGTCCACGAGCAGTACTTC. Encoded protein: CASRITGQGVHEQYF.

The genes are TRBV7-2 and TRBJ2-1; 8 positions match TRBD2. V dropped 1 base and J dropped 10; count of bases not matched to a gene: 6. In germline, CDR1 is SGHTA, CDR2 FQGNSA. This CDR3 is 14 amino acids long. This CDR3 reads CASSLDGRGSEQFF. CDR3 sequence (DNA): TGTGCCAGCAGCTTAGACGGGAGGGGCTCCGAGCAGTTCTTC.

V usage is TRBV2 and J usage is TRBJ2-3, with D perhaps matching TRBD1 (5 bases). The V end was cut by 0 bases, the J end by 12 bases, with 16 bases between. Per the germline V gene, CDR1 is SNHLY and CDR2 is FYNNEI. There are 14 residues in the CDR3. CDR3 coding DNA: TGTGCCAGCAGTGAAGCGGGGCAAGTCGGGCCCCAGTATTTT. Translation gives CASSEAGQVGPQYF.

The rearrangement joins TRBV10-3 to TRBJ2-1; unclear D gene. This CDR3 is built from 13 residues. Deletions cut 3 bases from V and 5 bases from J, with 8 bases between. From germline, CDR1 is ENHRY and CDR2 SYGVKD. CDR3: CAISDYPNNEQFF. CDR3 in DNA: TGTGCCATCAGTGACTATCCGAACAATGAGCAGTTCTTC.

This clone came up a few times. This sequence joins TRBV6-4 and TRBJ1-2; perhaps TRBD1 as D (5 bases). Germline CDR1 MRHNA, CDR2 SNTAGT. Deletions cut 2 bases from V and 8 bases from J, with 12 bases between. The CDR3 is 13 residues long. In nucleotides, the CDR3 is TGTGCCAGCAGTGACGGCAGGGTCGAGGGCTACACCTTC. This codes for CASSDGRVEGYTF.